These 6 T cell receptor beta chains were all obtained from the same sample, sequenced in a study of T cells after posttransplantation cyclophosphamide (TCRdb year 2016). Preparation of the library involved the immunoSEQ multiplex PCR assay. TCRdb holds this immuneACCESS table with in-frame rearrangements only. Some clones are missing; in checked studies, unresolved V genes explain under half, and the rest has no known cause. The sample includes about 31,000 clones, with approximately 90% observed a single time. Just under 0.25% of the sample belongs to the ten largest clones. To count as naive, T cells had to be viable CD3+CD4+ or CD3+CD8+ cells with a CCR7+CD45RA+CD45RO-CD95-CD27+CD28+ profile. Sequenced material: naive CD4+ T cells sorted from PBMCs. Receptor source: a woman in her sixties in good health, CMV-negative, and a related stem cell transplant donor.

The chain joins TRBV7-2 to TRBJ1-5, with TRBD1 identical over 8 bases. V was pared by 2 bases and J by 3 bases, with 3 bases of the junction left unmatched. This CDR3 comprises 15 residues. Per germline, CDR1 SGHTA and CDR2 FQGNSA. For the CDR3, the DNA is TGTGCCAGCAGCTTACAGACAGGGGTCAATCAGCCCCAGCATTTT. Amino acid sequence: CASSLQTGVNQPQHF.

The chain recombines TRBV5-6 with TRBJ1-5; TRBD1 agrees at 7 bases. J lost 1 base, V lost 4 bases, and 17 bases had no gene match. This CDR3 has 19 amino acids. Per the germline V gene, CDR1 is SGHDT and CDR2 is YYEEEE. The CDR3 is CASSLRRTGQAESNQPQHF. CDR3 coding DNA: TGTGCCAGCAGCCTCCGAAGGACAGGTCAAGCCGAGAGCAATCAGCCCCAGCATTTT.

The V and J genes are TRBV9 and TRBJ2-3; 11 bases line up with TRBD2. The trim removed 0 bases at V and 1 base at J, leaving 4 bases unmatched. The CDR3 covers 17 residues. CDR1 and CDR2 from the germline V gene are SGDLS and YYNGEE. CDR3 in DNA: TGTGCCAGCAGCGTAGCTGCGACTAGCGGGGGCACAGATACGCAGTATTTT. This sequence encodes CASSVAATSGGTDTQYF.

The CDR3, as DNA: TGTGCCAGCAGCGCCCGACCCGGGACTAGCGGGTTAAATGAGCAGTTCTTC. Encoded protein: CASSARPGTSGLNEQFF. The V and J genes are TRBV9 and TRBJ2-1, with 12 bases that match TRBD2. V shed 3 bases, J shed 7 bases, and the junction held 11 bases outside the gene matches. This CDR3 has 17 amino acids. Germline CDR1 SGDLS, CDR2 YYNGEE. The full variable domain, rest sourced from reference TRBV9 and TRBJ2-1, is DSGVTQTPKHLITATGQRVTLRCSPRSGDLSVYWYQQSLDQGLQFLIQYYNGEERAKGNILERFSAQQFPDLHSELNLSSLELGDSALYFCASSARPGTSGLNEQFFGPGTRLTVL.

The V gene is TRBV9, the J gene TRBJ2-1, with 7 bases fitting TRBD2. The trim removed 0 bases at V and 7 bases at J, leaving 7 bases unmatched. Per the germline V gene, CDR1 is SGDLS and CDR2 is YYNGEE. This CDR3 is built from 15 residues. CDR3 loop: CASSVGSGRSNEQFF. CDR3 coding DNA: TGTGCCAGCAGCGTAGGTAGCGGGCGCAGTAATGAGCAGTTCTTC.

V gene TRBV9 combines with J gene TRBJ2-5; 16 nucleotides match TRBD2. V gave up 3 bases and J gave up 5 bases; unmatched junction bases: 1. The V gene's germline CDR1 is SGDLS and CDR2 YYNGEE. This CDR3 is built from 15 residues. The CDR3 DNA reads as TGTGCCAGCAGCGGGGGACTAGCGGGAGGGGAGACCCAGTACTTC. Its translation is CASSGGLAGGETQYF.